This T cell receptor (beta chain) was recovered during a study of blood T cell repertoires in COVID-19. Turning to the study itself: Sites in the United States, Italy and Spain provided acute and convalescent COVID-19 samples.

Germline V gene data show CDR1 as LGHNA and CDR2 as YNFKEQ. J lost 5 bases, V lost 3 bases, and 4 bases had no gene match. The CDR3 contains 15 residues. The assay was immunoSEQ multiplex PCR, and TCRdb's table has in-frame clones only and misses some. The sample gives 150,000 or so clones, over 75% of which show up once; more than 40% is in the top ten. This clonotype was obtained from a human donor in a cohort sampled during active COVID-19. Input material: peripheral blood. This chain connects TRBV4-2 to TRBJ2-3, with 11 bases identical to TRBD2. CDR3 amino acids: CASSQGLADQDTQYF. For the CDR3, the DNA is TGTGCCAGCAGCCAGGGACTAGCGGATCAAGATACGCAGTATTTT.